Sequencing of this T cell receptor (beta chain) was carried out in a study of T cells in tumors after PD-1 blockade. Study context: Some patients also took daily vismodegib 150 mg during anti-PD-1 treatment. Peripheral blood samples averaged around 40,000 unique clonotypes and about 110,000 templates. Whole-study findings and limits: Some novel exhausted tumor clones appeared in pre-treatment blood, suggesting peripheral recruitment.

Remarks on this clone: The antigen remains unidentified.

Trimming stripped 2 bases from V and 6 bases from J, with 11 bases between. This CDR3 contains 13 residues. Germline V gives CDR1 MGHRA, CDR2 YSYEKL. Genomic DNA template from tumor biopsies or peripheral blood, roughly 616 ng to 6,004 ng input. This table comes from immunoSEQ multiplex PCR, and its TCRdb copy is limited to in-frame clones, with some not included. The sample lists 60,000 or so clones; about four fifths were seen once. The clonotype comes from a human donor with basal cell carcinoma. V is TRBV4-1 and J is TRBJ2-7; D is perhaps TRBD2 (5 bases). The sample consisted of PBMCs, taken before anti-PD-1 treatment. CDR3 sequence reads: CASSQQLVLEQYF. The CDR3, as DNA: TGCGCCAGCAGCCAACAACTAGTCCTCGAGCAGTACTTC.